This entry is about one TCR beta chain. Antigen: not known. Here immunoSEQ multiplex PCR was the method, and the copy in TCRdb shows in-frame clones only, minus some. The sample lists hundreds of thousands of clones, about 88% seen once, with roughly 10% in the top ten. The entry originates in a study of Ad26.COV2.S vaccination and SARS-CoV-2 variants. Across the whole study: The authors gave Ad26.COV2.S intramuscularly, either once or twice 56 days apart.

The treatment: some 19 received Ad26.COV2.S at low or high dose, single or two shots; 5 received placebo; per-sample allocation not given. The study sampled participants on day 63 after the first vaccine or placebo injection. The administered vaccine (an Ad26 vector) expressed Wuhan-strain SARS-CoV-2 spike. The study's findings and limits: Substantial breadth was reportedly displayed by spike-specific CD8+ and CD4+ T cell responses after vaccination. Higher spike-specific TCR breadth was found in vaccine recipients than in placebo recipients.

The V gene's germline CDR1 is MDHEN and CDR2 SYDVKM. The CDR3 runs 15 residues. The V end was cut by 5 bases, the J end by 3 bases, with 16 bases between. This receptor was taken from a person aged 18-65 years who received the Ad26.COV2.S COVID-19 vaccine or a placebo. J is TRBJ1-2 and V is TRBV28; perhaps TRBD1 as D (6 bases). The material sequenced was peripheral blood, taken in a trial of Ad26.COV2.S vaccine versus placebo. The CDR3 coding sequence is TGTGCCAGCAGTCTTCACAGGGAGGGGCACTATGGCTACACCTTC. Protein product: CASSLHREGHYGYTF.